Below, 25 T cell receptor beta chains from the same sample are listed, as sequenced in a study of T cells in women clearing cervical HPV infection. Measured with immunoSEQ multiplex PCR; TCRdb has only the in-frame clones, and not every one. This sample's table reports some 37,000 clones. The sequencing input was blood buffy coat. Receptors originate from a woman aged 18-70 years with a cervical HPV16 infection that either progressed to CIN3+ or cleared (not recorded which).

Remarks on this clone: With the read ending 3 residues before the CDR3 end, the germline J gene is used to fill in that end. The chain has TRBV14 and TRBJ2-1, with 8 nucleotides matching TRBD1. Per the germline V gene, CDR1 is SGHDN and CDR2 is FVKESK. The CDR3 has 16 amino acids. The J segment lost 0 bases and the V segment lost 4 bases, leaving 5 bases of the junction unmatched. Incomplete CDR3 DNA: TGTGCCAGCAGCCCGCGGACAGGGAACTCCTACAATGAG. Protein sequence: CASSPRTGNSYNE. The full CDR3 reads CASSPRTGNSYNEQFF.

Concerning this clone itself: The read is 3 residues too short to cover the CDR3 end, so that end is filled in from the germline J gene. The chain uses TRBV20-1 and TRBJ2-6; D gene unclear. Germline CDR1 and CDR2: DFQATT and SNEGSKA (reference sequence). The CDR3 extends over 13 amino acids. The germline V and J ends were trimmed by 6 bases and 2 bases, with 8 bases remaining between them. The sequenced part of the CDR3 DNA is TGCAGTGCCAGAAGGCCTGGGGCCAACGTC. Translating it yields CSARRPGANV. The CDR3 as a whole reads CSARRPGANVLTF.

About this clone itself: Sequencing ends 3 residues short of the CDR3 end; the germline J gene provides the rest. This sequence joins TRBV30 and TRBJ2-3; 13 bases align to TRBD2. In germline, CDR1 is GTSNPN, CDR2 SVGIG (reference sequence). The trim removed 0 bases at V and 5 bases at J, leaving 5 bases unmatched. CDR3 size: 16 residues. The CDR3 bases that were read are TGTGCCTGGAGTGTACTAGCGGGGGGGCGAGGAGATACG. As protein: CAWSVLAGGRGDT. The complete CDR3 sequence is CAWSVLAGGRGDTQYF.

Remarks on this clone: The read ends 3 residues shy of where the CDR3 ends; the end is completed using the germline J gene. This chain connects TRBV7-3 to TRBJ2-3, with D maybe TRBD2 (6 bases). The length of the CDR3 is 13 residues. Germline V gene sequence: CDR1 SGHTA, CDR2 FQGTGA. Trimming took off 5 bases at V and 4 bases at J, with 10 bases between the two ends. The CDR3 region is CASSVSGADTQYF. CDR3 bases read: TGTGCCAGCAGCGTCTCGGGGGCAGATACG.

The CDR3: CASSSTPYTEAFF. The part of the CDR3 DNA that was read is TGTGCCAGCAGCTCTACCCCATACACTGAA. V is TRBV5-5 and J is TRBJ1-1, with D hard to call. The CDR3 extends 3 residues past the end of the read, so its final part is completed from the germline J gene. Germline V gene lookup returns CDR1 SGHKS and CDR2 YYEKEE (reference sequence). V shed 3 bases and J shed 3 bases, with 9 bases lying between them. The CDR3 extends over 13 amino acids.

Points on this clone: The CDR3 goes on 3 residues after the read ends, and that part is filled in from the germline J gene. V is TRBV5-1 and J is TRBJ2-3; D is perhaps TRBD1 (6 bases). CDR3 length equals 15 residues. CDR1 is SGHRS and CDR2 is YFSETQ in the germline V gene. V shed 3 bases and J shed 3 bases, with 14 bases lying between them. Here the CDR3 reads CASSYTGTGTDTQYF. The DNA read from the CDR3 is TGCGCCAGCAGCTATACAGGGACGGGGACAGATACG.

On this clone: The read halts 3 residues ahead of the CDR3 end, with the missing end drawn from the germline J gene. The chain couples TRBV6-2 or TRBV6-3 to TRBJ2-3, with 7 bases aligning to TRBD1. In germline, CDR1 is MNHEY, CDR2 SVGEGT. Losses at the gene ends were 6 bases for V and 1 base for J; bases not matched to a gene: 10. This CDR3 spans 16 amino acids. The CDR3 sequence is CASRRATGQGTDTQYF. The sequenced CDR3 bases are TGTGCCAGCAGGAGGGCAACCGGACAGGGCACAGATACG.

Turning to this clone: The CDR3 end falls 3 residues outside the read, so it is completed with the germline J gene. The chain links TRBV29-1 to TRBJ1-4; D is ambiguous. The CDR3 extends over 15 amino acids. Germline assignment: CDR1 SQVTM and CDR2 ANQGSEA. V was pared by 5 bases and J by 8 bases, with 21 bases between. The CDR3 is CSVRPSATPGEKLFF. The covered CDR3 bases are TGCAGCGTTCGGCCCTCGGCCACGCCGGGGGAAAAA.

Comment on this clone: The observed sequence ends 3 residues before the CDR3 terminus, with the missing tail filled in from the germline J gene. The J gene is TRBJ2-7, the V gene TRBV7-2, with TRBD1 matching 10 bases. Germline V gene data show CDR1 as SGHTA and CDR2 as FQGNSA. V was pared by 4 bases and J by 4 bases, with 7 bases of the junction left unmatched. The CDR3 sequence is 15 residues long. The CDR3: CASSYSTGQGYEQYF. The sequenced CDR3 bases are TGTGCCAGCAGCTACTCCACGGGACAGGGGTACGAG.

On this clone: The observed sequence ends 3 residues before the CDR3 terminus, with the missing tail filled in from the germline J gene. The chain uses TRBV4-1 and TRBJ1-2, with 7 bases aligning to TRBD1. Germline V gene lookup returns CDR1 MGHRA and CDR2 YSYEKL. Germline trimming cut 4 bases from V and 2 bases from J; bases unmatched to any gene: 7. This CDR3 is built from 15 residues. CDR3 DNA, as far as it was read: TGCGCCAGCAGCCGACAGGGTTTAGAAAACTATGGC. Its protein product is CASSRQGLENYG. The full CDR3 protein reads CASSRQGLENYGYTF.

Regarding this clone: The missing CDR3 end, 3 residues past where the read stops, is filled in from the germline J gene. This chain links TRBV4-1 with TRBJ1-2, with TRBD1 matching over 8 bases. Unmatched junction bases numbered 10, after V lost 0 bases and J lost 4 bases. CDR1 is MGHRA and CDR2 is YSYEKL in the germline V gene. This CDR3 spans 17 amino acids. Partial CDR3 DNA: TGCGCCAGCAGCCAAGATCCGACAGGGGCAGTTAGCTATGGC. Amino acid sequence: CASSQDPTGAVSYG. In full, the CDR3 is CASSQDPTGAVSYGYTF.

As regards this clone: The read ends 3 residues shy of where the CDR3 ends; the end is completed using the germline J gene. V is TRBV18 and J is TRBJ2-7; the match to TRBD1 covers 9 bases. The V gene end was trimmed by 8 bases and the J gene end by 3 bases; junction bases not matched to a gene: 11. CDR1 is KGHSH, CDR2 LQKENI, per germline. The CDR3 is 15 amino acids. The covered CDR3 bases are TGTGCCAGCCAGCCGGGACAGGGAGGTGACTACGAG. Its translation: CASQPGQGGDYE. In full, the CDR3 is CASQPGQGGDYEQYF.

CDR3 in amino acids: CSARGASGRALRETQYF. CDR3 DNA, as far as it was read: TGCAGTGCCCGAGGGGCTAGCGGGAGGGCCCTCCGGGAGACC. V is TRBV20-1 and J is TRBJ2-5; 12 bases are a match to TRBD2. Sequencing ends 3 residues short of the CDR3 end; the germline J gene provides the rest. Germline CDR1 DFQATT, CDR2 SNEGSKA (reference sequence). The CDR3 consists of 17 residues. J lost 5 bases, V lost 6 bases, and 16 bases had no gene match.

Comments on this clone: The sequenced fragment ends 3 residues before the CDR3 boundary, so the rest is inferred from the germline J gene. The chain uses TRBV2 and TRBJ2-2; 10 bases map to TRBD1. The V segment lost 4 bases and the J segment 3 bases; nucleotides outside the gene matches: 14. The CDR3 is 19 amino acids. CDR1 and CDR2 from the germline V gene are SNHLY and FYNNEI. CDR3 DNA, as far as it was read: TGTGCCAGCAGTGGTCGACAGGGGGCCGGCCTAGTCGACACCGGGGAG. Translating it yields CASSGRQGAGLVDTGE. In full, the CDR3 is CASSGRQGAGLVDTGELFF.

Concerning this clone: The observed sequence ends 3 residues before the CDR3 terminus, with the missing tail filled in from the germline J gene. The chain has TRBV29-1 and TRBJ2-5, with D perhaps TRBD1 (5 bases). V was clipped by 6 bases and J by 5 bases, with 13 bases between them. This CDR3 has 12 residues. CDR1 and CDR2 from the germline V gene are SQVTM and ANQGSEA. CDR3 DNA, as far as it was read: TGCAGCGTGTCGCCAGGGATGGAGACC. As protein: CSVSPGMET. The entire CDR3 protein is CSVSPGMETQYF. The variable domain in full, completed from reference TRBV29-1 and TRBJ2-5, reads SAVISQKPSRDICQRGTSLTIQCQVDSQVTMMFWYRQQPGQSLTLIATANQGSEATYESGFVIDKFPISRPNLTFSTLTVSNMSPEDSSIYLCSVSPGMETQYFGPGTRLLVL.

The CDR3 here is CSARLPGGESETNEKLFF. The covered CDR3 bases are TGCAGTGCTAGACTTCCCGGGGGGGAGTCAGAAACTAATGAAAAA. The chain combines TRBV20-1 with TRBJ1-4, with D perhaps matching TRBD1 (5 bases). The CDR3 is cut off 3 residues early in the read; its end comes from the germline J gene. The V gene lost 2 bases and the J gene lost 1 base, with 20 bases spanning the gap. The CDR3 is 18 residues long. CDR1 and CDR2 from the germline V gene are DFQATT and SNEGSKA (reference sequence).

To note about this clone: The read terminates 3 residues before the CDR3 end, so the remaining end is supplied by the germline J gene. The chain combines TRBV5-1 with TRBJ1-2; TRBD1 agrees at 9 bases. This CDR3 is 15 amino acids long. V lost 2 bases to trimming and J lost 6 bases; unmatched junction nucleotides: 8. The V gene's germline CDR1 is SGHRS and CDR2 YFSETQ. The sequenced CDR3 bases are TGCGCCAGCAGCTTACCGACAGGGGGGCCAAATGGC. Its translation: CASSLPTGGPNG. The full CDR3 is CASSLPTGGPNGYTF. The full variable domain, rest sourced from reference TRBV5-1 and TRBJ1-2, is KAGVTQTPRYLIKTRGQQVTLSCSPISGHRSVSWYQQTPGQGLQFLFEYFSETQRNKGNFPGRFSGRQFSNSRSEMNVSTLELGDSALYLCASSLPTGGPNGYTFGSGTRLTVV.

As regards this clone: The sequence runs out 3 residues before the end of the CDR3; the remainder is reconstructed from the germline J gene. V gene TRBV6-4 combines with J gene TRBJ1-1; no reliable D call. CDR1 is MRHNA, CDR2 SNTAGT, per germline. The CDR3 runs 15 residues. Trimming stripped 7 bases from V and 1 base from J, with 16 bases between. CDR3 sequence: CASKPLRGSNTEAFF. The covered CDR3 bases are TGTGCCAGCAAGCCCCTCCGGGGTTCGAACACTGAA.

Worth noting for this clone: The read is 3 residues too short to cover the CDR3 end, so that end is filled in from the germline J gene. This sequence joins TRBV10-3 and TRBJ2-1; TRBD1 might be the D (6 bases). Looked up from germline, CDR1 is ENHRY and CDR2 is SYGVKD. Trimming took 5 bases from V and 4 from J, leaving 15 bases between them. The CDR3 totals 15 residues. The chain's CDR3 is CAISPARDNYNEQFF. CDR3 DNA, as far as it was read: TGTGCCATCAGTCCCGCCCGGGACAATTACAATGAG.

Worth noting for this clone: With the read ending 3 residues before the CDR3 end, the germline J gene is used to fill in that end. V and J are TRBV7-2 and TRBJ1-6; D remains unclear. With 4 bases removed from V and 8 bases from J, the gap between germline ends came to 9 bases. Germline V gives CDR1 SGHTA, CDR2 FQGNSA. The CDR3 is 13 residues long. CDR3 bases read: TGTGCCAGCAGCTCGCAGATGTATTCACCC. Amino acid sequence: CASSSQMYSP. The full CDR3 is CASSSQMYSPLHF.

Comments on this clone: The read terminates 3 residues ahead of where the CDR3 ends, so the germline J gene completes it. This chain joins TRBV6-2 or TRBV6-3 and TRBJ1-3; D possibly corresponds to TRBD1 (6 bases). CDR3 length: 16 residues. Germline CDR1 is MNHEY and CDR2 is SVGEGT. With 2 bases removed from V and 4 bases from J, the gap between germline ends came to 15 bases. Partial CDR3 DNA: TGTGCCAGCAGTTACGATTGGGACAAACAAGGAAACACC. This sequence encodes CASSYDWDKQGNT. The CDR3 in full is CASSYDWDKQGNTIYF.

As regards this clone: The DNA ends 3 residues before the CDR3 does, and the rest of the CDR3 is filled in from the germline J gene. The V call is TRBV20-1, the J call TRBJ2-3, with 8 positions matching TRBD2. The CDR3 is 13 amino acids. The germline gives CDR1 DFQATT, CDR2 SNEGSKA (reference sequence). Trimming at V came to 7 bases and at J to 4 bases, leaving 7 bases not matched to a gene. CDR3 DNA (partial): TGCAGTGAGCGATCAGCGGGGGCAGATACG. Protein product: CSERSAGADT. The complete CDR3 sequence is CSERSAGADTQYF.

As for this clone: The missing CDR3 end, 3 residues past where the read stops, is filled in from the germline J gene. The V and J genes are TRBV20-1 and TRBJ2-3; unclear D gene. The CDR3 is 12 residues long. Germline-derived CDR1 and CDR2 are DFQATT and SNEGSKA (reference sequence). V lost 3 bases and J 2 bases, leaving 6 bases between the germline ends. CDR3 bases read: TGCAGTGCTAGTAGCAACACAGATACG. Translation gives CSASSNTDT. In full, the CDR3 is CSASSNTDTQYF.

In regard to this clone: Read sequence stops 3 residues before the CDR3 end, and the germline J gene provides the missing end. The V and J genes are TRBV6-1 and TRBJ1-3, with D perhaps TRBD1 (5 bases). The CDR3 is 16 amino acids. Trimming pared 4 bases from V and 0 bases from J, leaving 13 bases between. CDR1 and CDR2 from the germline V gene are MNHNS and SASEGT. CDR3 bases read: TGTGCCAGCAGTGGCCGGGGGTTTTACTCTGGAAACACC. This encodes CASSGRGFYSGNT. The CDR3 as a whole reads CASSGRGFYSGNTIYF.

To note about this clone: The read terminates 3 residues before the CDR3 end, so the remaining end is supplied by the germline J gene. This chain links TRBV19 with TRBJ2-3; 10 bases fit TRBD1. Germline V gene lookup returns CDR1 LNHDA and CDR2 SQIVND (reference sequence). This CDR3 spans 17 amino acids. The V and J ends lost 3 bases and 6 bases, in that order; junction bases with no gene match: 12. CDR3 DNA, as far as it was read: TGTGCCAGTAGTATCAATTGGGGACAGGGGTTCCTGGATACG. Protein sequence: CASSINWGQGFLDT. The whole CDR3 region reads CASSINWGQGFLDTQYF.